This T cell receptor beta chain was sequenced in a study of T-cell reconstitution after alpha-beta-depleted transplantation in children. This clonotype was counted only a few times. Unique molecular identifiers were used to barcode this TCRbeta library. MiXCR, applied by TCRdb to the PCR reads, yields one record per CDR3 protein. The table records under 450,000 distinct CDR3 sequences, around 15% of them present only once. Trimming at V came to 5 bases and at J to 3 bases, leaving 9 bases not matched to a gene. Germline V CDR1 and CDR2: SEHNR, FQNEAQ (reference sequence). The CDR3 is made up of 15 amino acids.

The clonotype originates from a boy younger than two who had a stem cell transplant for Wiskott-Aldrich syndrome, so the T cells may come from the graft donor. The V and J genes are TRBV7-9 and TRBJ2-7, with 8 positions matching TRBD2. The source was PBMCs, mostly from graft donor cells, collected 360 days after TCRalphabeta/CD19-depleted stem cell transplant. CDR3 bases: TGTGCCAGCAGCCTAGGACTAGCCCGTTACTACGAGCAGTACTTC. Translated, it gives CASSLGLARYYEQYF.